This T cell receptor (beta chain) was retrieved from a study of blood T cell repertoires in COVID-19. Across the whole study: PBMCs, B-cell-depleted T cells, or T cells were the source of the cDNA or gDNA that made up the material.

The CDR3 length is 13 residues. V was cut by 1 base and J by 11 bases, with 15 bases left in between. CDR1 and CDR2 (germline): LGHDT, YNNKEL (reference sequence). Study processing details: For nucleated cells, counts were estimated from reference gene primer amplification. Data came from immunoSEQ multiplex PCR; TCRdb stores just in-frame clones and leaves some out. The V and J calls and clone size are taken from that table; D and trimming were inferred from the DNA. This repertoire shows about 260,000 clones, 80% to 90% found once; its top ten account for roughly a tenth. The sequence was obtained from a woman in her 70s with COVID-19, enrolled during active disease. The source material was peripheral blood. The V and J genes are TRBV3-1 (or the pseudogene TRBV3-2) and TRBJ2-7; maybe TRBD2 (6 bases). The CDR3 reads CASSQGDSSKEYF. CDR3 DNA: TGTGCCAGCAGCCAAGGGGACTCCTCCAAGGAGTACTTC.